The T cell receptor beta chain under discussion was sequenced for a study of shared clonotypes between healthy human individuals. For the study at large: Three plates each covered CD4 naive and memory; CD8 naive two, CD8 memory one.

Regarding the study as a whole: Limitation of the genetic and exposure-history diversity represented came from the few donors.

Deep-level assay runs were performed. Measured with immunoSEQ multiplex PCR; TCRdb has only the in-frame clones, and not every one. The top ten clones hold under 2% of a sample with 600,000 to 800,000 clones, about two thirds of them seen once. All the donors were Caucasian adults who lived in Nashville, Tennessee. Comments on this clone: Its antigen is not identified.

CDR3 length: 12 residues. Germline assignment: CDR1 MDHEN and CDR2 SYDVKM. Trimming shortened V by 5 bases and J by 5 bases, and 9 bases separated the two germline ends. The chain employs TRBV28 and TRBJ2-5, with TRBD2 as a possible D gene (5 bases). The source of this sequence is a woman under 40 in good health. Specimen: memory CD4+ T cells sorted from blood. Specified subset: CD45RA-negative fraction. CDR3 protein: CASSNTGETQYF. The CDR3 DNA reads TGTGCCAGCAGTAATACGGGGGAGACCCAGTACTTC.